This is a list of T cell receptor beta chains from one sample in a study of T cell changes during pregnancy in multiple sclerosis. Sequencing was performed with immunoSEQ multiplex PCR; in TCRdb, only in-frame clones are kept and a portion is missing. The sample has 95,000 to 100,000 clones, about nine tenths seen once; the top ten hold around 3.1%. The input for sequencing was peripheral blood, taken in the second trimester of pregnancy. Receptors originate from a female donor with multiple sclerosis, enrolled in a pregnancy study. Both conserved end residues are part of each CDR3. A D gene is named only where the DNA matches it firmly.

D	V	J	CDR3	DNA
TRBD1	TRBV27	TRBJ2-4	CASSGIATGRRIQYF	TGTGCCAGCAGCGGAATCGCGACAGGGAGAAGGATTCAGTACTTC
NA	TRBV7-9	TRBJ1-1	CASSSTGPEAFF	TGTGCCAGCAGCTCTACAGGTCCTGAAGCTTTCTTT
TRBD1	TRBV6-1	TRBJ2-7	CASSELVAGGVEQYF	TGTGCCAGCAGTGAATTAGTGGCAGGGGGCGTCGAGCAGTACTTC
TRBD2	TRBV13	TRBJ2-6	CATTREVGANVLTF	TGTGCCACCACCCGGGAGGTCGGGGCCAACGTCCTGACTTTC
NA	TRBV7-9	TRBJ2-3	CASSLYIQGTQYF	TGTGCCAGCAGCTTATACATACAGGGAACGCAGTATTTT
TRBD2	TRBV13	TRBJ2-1	CATLRTSGYNEQFF	TGTGCCACCCTCAGGACTAGCGGATACAATGAGCAGTTCTTC
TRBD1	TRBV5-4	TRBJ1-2	CASSLRGTGYGYTF	TGTGCCAGCAGCTTGCGAGGGACAGGTTATGGCTACACCTTC
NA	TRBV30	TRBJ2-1	CASLTGTANNEQFF	TGTGCCAGCCTAACCGGGACTGCCAACAATGAGCAGTTCTTC
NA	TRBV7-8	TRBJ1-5	CASSQPGWVVGQPQHF	TGTGCCAGCAGCCAGCCAGGGTGGGTGGTCGGGCAGCCCCAGCATTTT
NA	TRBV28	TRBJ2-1	CASSLDLALEGFF	TGTGCCAGCAGTTTGGATCTAGCGCTCGAGGGGTTCTTC
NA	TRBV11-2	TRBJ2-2	CASSFGRLEGTGELFF	TGTGCCAGCAGCTTCGGGCGACTAGAGGGTACCGGGGAGCTGTTTTTT
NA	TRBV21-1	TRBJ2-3	CASSPSGDRGRHISTDTQYF	TGTGCCAGCAGCCCGAGCGGGGACAGGGGGCGTCATATAAGCACAGATACGCAGTATTTT
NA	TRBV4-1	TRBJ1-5	CASSLAADSLSNQPQHF	TGCGCCAGCAGCCTCGCCGCGGACAGCCTTAGCAATCAGCCCCAGCATTTT
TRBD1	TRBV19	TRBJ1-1	CASSPTGEVMNTEAFF	TGTGCCAGTAGTCCGACAGGGGAAGTTATGAACACTGAAGCTTTCTTT
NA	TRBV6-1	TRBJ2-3	CASVSTDTQYF	TGTGCCAGCGTTAGCACTGATACGCAGTATTTT
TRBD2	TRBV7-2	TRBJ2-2	CASSLQRESGELFF	TGTGCCAGCAGCTTACAGCGGGAGTCCGGGGAGCTGTTTTTT
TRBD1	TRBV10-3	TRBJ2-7	CAISVRTGYEQYF	TGTGCCATCAGTGTTAGGACAGGCTACGAGCAGTACTTC
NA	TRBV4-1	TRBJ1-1	CASSQDWRAYTEAFF	TGCGCCAGCAGCCAAGATTGGAGGGCTTATACTGAAGCTTTCTTT
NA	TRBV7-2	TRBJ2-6	CASSYGISGANVLTF	TGTGCCAGCAGCTACGGGATCTCTGGGGCCAACGTCCTGACTTTC
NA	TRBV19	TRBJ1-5	CASRVGNQPQHF	TGTGCCAGCAGGGTGGGCAATCAGCCCCAGCATTTT
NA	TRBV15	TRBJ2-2	CATSRDRETGELFF	TGTGCCACCAGCAGAGATCGAGAAACCGGGGAGCTGTTTTTT
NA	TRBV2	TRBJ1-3	CASRPSGGNTIYF	TGTGCCAGCAGACCTAGTGGGGGAAACACCATATATTTT
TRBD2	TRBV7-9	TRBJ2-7	CASSVEGGGRSYEQYF	TGTGCCAGCAGCGTAGAAGGAGGCGGGAGGTCCTACGAGCAGTACTTC
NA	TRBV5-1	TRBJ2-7	CASSPGRAYEQYF	TGCGCCAGCAGCCCCGGTCGGGCCTACGAGCAGTACTTC
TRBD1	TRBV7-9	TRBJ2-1	CASRPQGVLVYNEQFF	TGTGCCAGCAGGCCCCAGGGGGTATTGGTGTACAATGAGCAGTTCTTC
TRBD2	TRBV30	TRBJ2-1	CAWKAVLGLAGGLNNEQFF	TGTGCCTGGAAGGCGGTCCTAGGACTAGCGGGAGGCTTGAACAATGAGCAGTTCTTC
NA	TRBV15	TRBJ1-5	CATSSGRGRGGISNQPQHF	TGTGCCACCAGCTCGGGAAGGGGTCGGGGAGGTATTAGCAATCAGCCCCAGCATTTT